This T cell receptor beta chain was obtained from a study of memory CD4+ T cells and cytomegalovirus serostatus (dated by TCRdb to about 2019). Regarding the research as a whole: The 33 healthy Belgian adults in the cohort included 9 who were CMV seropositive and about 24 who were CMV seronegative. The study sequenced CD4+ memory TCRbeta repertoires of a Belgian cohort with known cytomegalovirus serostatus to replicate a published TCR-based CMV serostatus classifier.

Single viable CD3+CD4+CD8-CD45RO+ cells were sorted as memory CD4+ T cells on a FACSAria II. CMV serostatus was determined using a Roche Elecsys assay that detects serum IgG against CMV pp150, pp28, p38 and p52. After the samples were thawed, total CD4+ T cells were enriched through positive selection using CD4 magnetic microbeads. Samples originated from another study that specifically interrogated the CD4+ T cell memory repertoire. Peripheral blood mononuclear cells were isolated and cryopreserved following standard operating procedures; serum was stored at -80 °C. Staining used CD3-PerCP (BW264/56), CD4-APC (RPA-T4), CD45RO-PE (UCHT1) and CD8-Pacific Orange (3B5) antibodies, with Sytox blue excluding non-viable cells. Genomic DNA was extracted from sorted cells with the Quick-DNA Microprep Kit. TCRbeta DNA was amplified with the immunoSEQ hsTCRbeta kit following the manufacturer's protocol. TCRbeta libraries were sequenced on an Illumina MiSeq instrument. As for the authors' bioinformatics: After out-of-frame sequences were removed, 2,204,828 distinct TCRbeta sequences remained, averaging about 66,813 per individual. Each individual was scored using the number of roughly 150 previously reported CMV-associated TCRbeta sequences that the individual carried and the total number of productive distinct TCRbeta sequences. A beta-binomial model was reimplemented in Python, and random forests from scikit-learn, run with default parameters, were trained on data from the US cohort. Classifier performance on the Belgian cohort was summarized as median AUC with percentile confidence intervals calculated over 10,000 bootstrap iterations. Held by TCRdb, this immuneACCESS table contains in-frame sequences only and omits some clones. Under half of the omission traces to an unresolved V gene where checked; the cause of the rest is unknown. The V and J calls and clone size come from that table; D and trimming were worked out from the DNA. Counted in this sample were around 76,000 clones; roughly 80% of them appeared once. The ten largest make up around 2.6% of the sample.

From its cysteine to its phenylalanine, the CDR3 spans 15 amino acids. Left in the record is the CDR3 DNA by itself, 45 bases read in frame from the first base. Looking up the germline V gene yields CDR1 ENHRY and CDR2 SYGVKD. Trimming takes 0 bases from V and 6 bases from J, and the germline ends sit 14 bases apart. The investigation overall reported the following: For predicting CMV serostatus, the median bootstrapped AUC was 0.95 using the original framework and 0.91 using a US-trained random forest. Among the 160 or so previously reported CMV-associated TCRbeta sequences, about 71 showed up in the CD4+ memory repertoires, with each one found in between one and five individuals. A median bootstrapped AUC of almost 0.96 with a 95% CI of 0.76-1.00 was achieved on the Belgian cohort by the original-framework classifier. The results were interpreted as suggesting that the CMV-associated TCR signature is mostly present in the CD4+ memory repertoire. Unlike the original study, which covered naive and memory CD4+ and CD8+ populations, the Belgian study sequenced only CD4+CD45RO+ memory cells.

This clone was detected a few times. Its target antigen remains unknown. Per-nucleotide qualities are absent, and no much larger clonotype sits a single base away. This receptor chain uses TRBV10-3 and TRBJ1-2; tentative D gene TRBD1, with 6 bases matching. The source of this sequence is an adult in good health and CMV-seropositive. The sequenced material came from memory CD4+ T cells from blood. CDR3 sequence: CAISESGTRGDGYTF. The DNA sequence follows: TGTGCCATCAGTGAGTCGGGAACCAGGGGCGATGGCTACACCTTC.